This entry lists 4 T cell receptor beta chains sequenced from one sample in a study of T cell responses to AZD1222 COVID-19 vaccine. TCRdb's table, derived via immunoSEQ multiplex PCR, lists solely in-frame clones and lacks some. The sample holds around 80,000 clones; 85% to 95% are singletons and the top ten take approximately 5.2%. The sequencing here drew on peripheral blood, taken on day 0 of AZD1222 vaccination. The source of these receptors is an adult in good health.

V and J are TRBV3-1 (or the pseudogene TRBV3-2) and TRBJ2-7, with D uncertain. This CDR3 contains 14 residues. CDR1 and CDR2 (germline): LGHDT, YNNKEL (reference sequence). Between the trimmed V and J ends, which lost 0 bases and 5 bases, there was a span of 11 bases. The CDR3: CASSQEWARDEQYF. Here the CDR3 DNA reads TGTGCCAGCAGCCAAGAGTGGGCTAGAGACGAGCAGTACTTC.

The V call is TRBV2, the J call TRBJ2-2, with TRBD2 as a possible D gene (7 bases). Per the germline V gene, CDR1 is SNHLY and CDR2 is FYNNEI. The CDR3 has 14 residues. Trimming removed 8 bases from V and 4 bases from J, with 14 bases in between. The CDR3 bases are TGTGCCAGCGACTGGGGGGGCGCCACCGGGGAGCTGTTTTTT. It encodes CASDWGGATGELFF.

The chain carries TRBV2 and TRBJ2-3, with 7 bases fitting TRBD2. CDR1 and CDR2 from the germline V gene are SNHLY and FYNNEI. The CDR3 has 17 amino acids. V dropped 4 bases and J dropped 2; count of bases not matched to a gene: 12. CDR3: CASSAGGKRGPTDTQYF. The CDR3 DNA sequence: TGTGCCAGCAGTGCGGGAGGCAAGCGGGGCCCCACAGATACGCAGTATTTT.

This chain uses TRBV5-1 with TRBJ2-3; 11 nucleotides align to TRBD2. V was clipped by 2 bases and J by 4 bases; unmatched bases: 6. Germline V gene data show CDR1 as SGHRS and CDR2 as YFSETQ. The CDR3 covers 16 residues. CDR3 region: CASSFQTSGVSDTQYF. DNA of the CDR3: TGCGCCAGCAGCTTCCAGACTAGCGGGGTATCAGATACGCAGTATTTT.